This T cell receptor beta chain was identified in a study of cytomegalovirus exposure and HLA in healthy donors. PCR amplification relied on 60 Vbeta primers (plus 13 Jbeta primers). Clones were read by immunoSEQ multiplex PCR, and TCRdb kept only the in-frame ones, dropping some. The sample yields 150,000 or so clones, 70% to 90% seen once. The study, taken as a whole, reports: Sequencing artifact likely explains a cluster of highly shared sequence variants. Many donors shared some public TCRs, even though most TCR sequences were rare. Later on, an analysis found that several of the most significant clusters appeared to be linked to common viral pathogens, which included parvovirus B19. Accurate HLA-A and HLA-B prediction from TCR beta sequences was reported for most subjects.

The germline V gene encodes CDR1 MNHEY and CDR2 SVGAGI. V was pared by 0 bases and J by 5 bases, with 11 bases between. The CDR3 length is 15 residues. To note about this clone: Antigen: not known.

The V and J genes are TRBV6-5 and TRBJ1-5; weak D call: TRBD1 (5 bases). Sequences were obtained from PBMCs. This clonotype originated in a woman between 35 and 50 years old in good health and CMV-seropositive. The CDR3 nucleotides are TGTGCCAGCAGTTACTCGCGGGGGTCGGATCAGCCCCAGCATTTT. This gives the protein CASSYSRGSDQPQHF.